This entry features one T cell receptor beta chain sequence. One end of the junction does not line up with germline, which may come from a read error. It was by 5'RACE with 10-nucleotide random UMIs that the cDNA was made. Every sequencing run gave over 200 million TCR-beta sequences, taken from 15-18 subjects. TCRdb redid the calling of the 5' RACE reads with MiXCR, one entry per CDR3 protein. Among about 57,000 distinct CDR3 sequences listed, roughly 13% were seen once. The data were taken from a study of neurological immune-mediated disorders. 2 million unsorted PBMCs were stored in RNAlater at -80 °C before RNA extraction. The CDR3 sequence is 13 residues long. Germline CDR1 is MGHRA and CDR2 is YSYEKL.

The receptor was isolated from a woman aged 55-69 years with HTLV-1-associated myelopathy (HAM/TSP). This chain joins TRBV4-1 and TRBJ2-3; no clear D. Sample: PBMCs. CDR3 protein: CASSQAEVDTKYF. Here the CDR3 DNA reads TGCGCCAGCAGCCAAGCAGAGGTAGATACGAAGTATTTT.